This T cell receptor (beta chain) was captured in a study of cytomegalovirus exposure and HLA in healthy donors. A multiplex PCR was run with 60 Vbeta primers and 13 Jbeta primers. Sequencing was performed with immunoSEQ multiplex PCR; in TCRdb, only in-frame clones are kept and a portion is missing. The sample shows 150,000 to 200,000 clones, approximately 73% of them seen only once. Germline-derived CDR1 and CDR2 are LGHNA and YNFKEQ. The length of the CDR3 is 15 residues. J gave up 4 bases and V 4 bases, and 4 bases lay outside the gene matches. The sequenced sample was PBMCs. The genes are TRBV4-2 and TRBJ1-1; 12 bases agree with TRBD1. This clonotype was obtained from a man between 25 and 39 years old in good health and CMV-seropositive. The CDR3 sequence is CASSPRGQGATEAFF. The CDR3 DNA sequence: TGTGCCAGCAGCCCCCGGGGACAGGGGGCCACTGAAGCTTTCTTT.